This T cell receptor beta chain was identified in a study of blood T cell repertoires in COVID-19. Germline loops: CDR1 SQVTM, CDR2 ANQGSEA. The V gene lost 4 bases and the J gene lost 4 bases, with 16 bases spanning the gap. The CDR3 spans 14 residues. Generated by immunoSEQ multiplex PCR, the TCRdb table keeps only in-frame clones and is missing some. The sample lists roughly 80,000 clones; just over 85% were seen once. Sequenced input: peripheral blood. This TCR came from a woman of 80 years or more with acute or convalescent COVID-19. The chain recombines TRBV29-1 with TRBJ1-2, with D uncertain. CDR3 in amino acids: CSVVAWRRAYGYTF. The CDR3, as DNA: TGCAGCGTTGTAGCTTGGCGGCGGGCCTATGGCTACACCTTC. The variable domain in full, with the rest retrieved from reference TRBV29-1 and TRBJ1-2, is SAVISQKPSRDICQRGTSLTIQCQVDSQVTMMFWYRQQPGQSLTLIATANQGSEATYESGFVIDKFPISRPNLTFSTLTVSNMSPEDSSIYLCSVVAWRRAYGYTFGSGTRLTVV.